This T cell receptor beta chain was documented in a study of cytomegalovirus exposure and HLA in healthy donors (dated by TCRdb to about 2017). At the level of the whole study: An earlier analysis of roughly 630 of the donors reported more than 250 Gb of sequence data and around 120 million unique TCR beta sequences from about 200 million T cells. In addition to the first cohort of approximately 650 subjects, a separate validation cohort of over 90 different subjects was used. The study combined high-throughput TCR immunosequencing, statistical association of individual TCRs with disease status, and machine learning to predict cytomegalovirus infection status. Roughly 5 DR-DQ haplotypes were handled as single units for association and clustering because linkage in the cohort was strong. All discovery cohort repertoires had been generated using a single sequencing platform. Among the roughly 430 genotyped donors, 81% belonged to the genetic ancestry cluster associated with self-reported Caucasian donors. Among approximately 370 genotyped donors of the cohort, an average of roughly 230,000 unique TCR beta nucleotide sequences was sequenced per donor, of which about 19% were non-productive. The study aimed to test whether signatures of past pathogen exposure could be identified by cataloging public T cell receptors. The number of typed donors differed by locus: about 629-640 for A, B, C, DRB1 and DQB1; roughly 510 for DQA1; some 610 for DPA1; and some 470 for DPB1. Alongside the repertoire data, information on donor age, sex, ethnicity and CMV serostatus was compiled. Both class I and class II loci were covered by HLA typing, at four-digit resolution. Roughly 320 gigabases of sequencing data and 75 million to 85 million unique TCR sequences made up an early release that covered fewer than 650 HLA-typed donors. An earlier analysis of roughly 600 of the donors used high-throughput TCR beta sequencing to judge whether each TCR beta V gene segment behaved as functional or pseudogenic. The T cell repertoires of 550 to 850 subjects were profiled by immunosequencing and related to cytomegalovirus serostatus. In a later analysis, previously published TCR beta repertoires from about 640 donors were re-analyzed and high-resolution HLA genotyping was added so that TCR occurrence patterns could be studied. A later genetic analysis took genome-wide SNP genotypes for about 55% of the roughly 670 donors and used that subset as a discovery cohort. Rather than using new phenotypic data, the later analysis identified candidate immune exposures from TCR beta sequences and from how often those sequences occurred across donors.

The cohort consisted of 650 to 700 healthy bone marrow donors. At the time of sampling, all cohort members were nominally healthy, though unrecorded immune exposures were likely present. The donor was CMV seronegative and belonged to the group of 380 or so seronegative cohort members. A peripheral blood sample was provided by each donor, and peripheral blood mononuclear cells were used for TCR beta sequencing. Genomic DNA extraction from the blood cell samples was performed with the Qiagen DNeasy Blood Extraction Kit. Regarding this clone: Its antigen remains unidentified. Base qualities are not provided; no much larger clone lies one nucleotide away.

Libraries were constructed by the immunoSEQ multiplex PCR assay. A mixture of 60 forward primers for TCR Vbeta segments and 13 reverse primers for TCR Jbeta segments was used in the multiplex PCR. Amplification of the CDR3 region of rearranged TCR beta genes was performed with a multiplex PCR assay on genomic DNA. Amplified TCR beta libraries were sequenced as 87-base-pair reads on the Illumina HiSeq System. The paper's data handling went like this. A later analysis tallied around 87 million unique TCR beta chains across the 640 or so repertoires, and around 10 million of those chains were shared by two or more donors. Raw reads were error-corrected and collapsed into unique sequences by a nearest-neighbor algorithm in which closely related sequences were merged to remove PCR and sequencing errors. To assign V, D and J gene segments, CDR3 sequences were aligned to IMGT reference sequences. Each retained sequence needed at least a six-nucleotide match to both a V gene segment and a J gene segment. Rearrangements were classified as productive when the CDR3 lacked stop codons and remained in frame with V and J, and all other rearrangements were classified as non-productive. CDR3 was defined according to IMGT convention as the region running from the second conserved V-encoded cysteine to the conserved J-encoded phenylalanine. The earlier analysis of roughly 590 of the donors excluded sequences that lacked an unambiguous match to a single V gene segment. In an earlier analysis of approximately 610 of the donors, V segments were called functional above 56.7% productive rearrangements and were called segregating when the between-donor standard deviation exceeded 5%. A statistical classification framework was built for diagnosing cytomegalovirus status from the catalog of TCR beta chain sequences. In a later analysis, TCR nucleotide sequences were compared against IMGT/GENE-DB human TR gene sequences so that V and J genes could be assigned. In a later analysis, CDR3 sequences and most-parsimonious VDJ recombination scenarios were assigned using the TCRdist pipeline. A later analysis defined each TCR beta chain by its CDR3 amino acid sequence plus V-gene family, and excluded reads lacking a unique V-gene family. A later analysis removed 450 to 600 highly shared, low-generation-probability nucleotide sequences to deal with suspected cross-contamination and a sequencing artifact. For each public chain, a later analysis derived a clonal expansion index from normalized ranks of inferred template counts within each repertoire. Generation probabilities in a later analysis came from a VDJ recombination model fitted to out-of-frame rearrangements, and those results were checked against IGoR. In a later analysis, hypergeometric tests were used to score TCR-TCR, TCR-HLA and TCR-CMV co-occurrence, with a repertoire-size bias correction applied to TCR pairs. A later analysis estimated false discovery rates by permuting HLA or CMV assignments 20 times. In a later analysis, co-occurring TCRs were grouped with DBSCAN, and TCRdist sequence similarity was added when clustering was performed within HLA-allele-positive subsets. Repertoires with fewer than 30,000 or more than 120,000 public chains, plus five repertoires with anomalous nucleotide sharing, were excluded from co-occurrence clustering. The table comes from immuneACCESS by way of TCRdb, which keeps in-frame sequences with V and J called. Part of the clones is missing from these tables; in studies checked, under half for an unresolved V gene and the rest for unknown reasons. That table gives V, J and clone size, and the DNA gave D and trimming. The table for this sample lists 220,000 or so clones; around four fifths of them were counted only once. About 1.7% of the sample lies in the top ten.

Findings and caveats that apply to the study as a whole: In an earlier analysis of over 550 of the donors, most TCR beta V segments were observed in productive rearrangements about 87% or about 30% of the time, broadly matching IMGT annotations. Linkage disequilibrium might explain the correlated functional status among segregating V segments, but an unknown experimental factor could not be excluded. A further reported finding was that TCR beta sequences accurately predicted the HLA-A and HLA-B alleles for most subjects in the first cohort. Because HLA typing was missing for some donors at each locus, association tests included only the typed subset. Immune exposure information for the cohort was limited to CMV serostatus. The study listed approximately 160 TCR beta chains as associated with cytomegalovirus. The cohort was sequenced for TCR beta chains only, and without alpha or paired-chain data the features that could be detected were limited. Specific HLA alleles were associated with 15,000 to 20,000 TCR beta sequences at a false discovery rate of 0.05 in a later analysis. In vitro tests confirmed that a few of the cytomegalovirus-associated TCR beta chains recognize cytomegalovirus antigens. Because the 87-base-pair reads could not distinguish some IMGT-functional V segments, including TRBV6-2 and TRBV6-3, those segments were excluded. In a later analysis, several top co-occurrence clusters were reported to appear linked to parvovirus B19, influenza, CMV and Epstein-Barr virus. A later analysis found that HLA-associated TCR beta chains were more clonally expanded and had lower generation probabilities than equally common non-associated chains. When HLA alleles, especially DR and DQ, strongly co-occurred, TCR associations were difficult to assign to individual alleles. According to the authors, the approach could potentially be generalized to other disease states and immunological phenotypes. Most CMV-associated TCR beta chains appeared to be HLA-restricted in a later analysis, and the HLA associations seemed to be driven largely by CMV exposure. Compared with the 666-donor mean, donors in an Asian-associated ancestry cluster had fewer N-insertions in productive TCRs, according to a later genetic analysis. In both the original and validation cohorts, the classifier was reported to diagnose cytomegalovirus status with high specificity and sensitivity. A group of highly shared sequence variants was considered likely to be a technical artifact of the sequencing pipeline. Because counts were too low, around 18 rarely observed V segments, including chromosome 9 orphons, were left out of the earlier analysis of over 550 of the donors. While some public TCRs were present in many individuals, most TCR sequences turned up only very rarely across donors. A later genetic analysis associated a missense DCLRE1C variant with V-gene and J-gene trimming of TCR beta chains, and an independent cohort replicated the association. In a later analysis, TCR association rates were found to vary across HLA loci, with the most associated TCRs seen for DRB1 alleles and the fewest for HLA-C alleles. The presence/absence analyses assumed that sequencing depth was roughly uniform across donors, and that assumption may not be true.

Measured from the cysteine to the phenylalanine, the CDR3 is 14 residues long. Kept here is only the CDR3 DNA, which spans 42 bases and is read in frame from base 1. Trimming takes 0 bases from V and 5 bases from J, and the germline ends sit 9 bases apart. CDR1 and CDR2, looked up from the germline V gene, are SGDLS and YYNGEE. This receptor chain uses TRBV9 and TRBJ2-1, and TRBD2 may be the D gene, going by 5 matching bases. Sequenced sample: PBMCs. The TCR originated in a man aged 50 to 59 in good health and CMV-seronegative. The CDR3 protein is CASSVAGNNNEQFF. The bases read TGTGCCAGCAGCGTAGCGGGGAATAACAATGAGCAGTTCTTC.